This record concerns one T cell receptor beta chain sequence. The source of the sample is a study of blood T cell repertoires in COVID-19. CDR3 length: 14 residues. V shed 7 bases and J shed 2 bases, with 11 bases lying between them. Germline values: CDR1 SNHLY, CDR2 FYNNEI. Authors' data handling: From reference gene primer amplification, estimates of nucleated cell counts were derived. Assay: immunoSEQ multiplex PCR; the TCRdb copy retains only in-frame clones and omits some. V and J calls and clone size are copied from that table; D and trimming were computed from the DNA. Among around 130,000 clones listed, 80% to 85% were seen once.

The V gene is TRBV2, the J gene TRBJ1-4; D is ambiguous. This clonotype was obtained from a woman aged 80 or over with acute or convalescent COVID-19. Sequenced material: peripheral blood. The CDR3 loop is CASTQRETNEKLFF. CDR3 sequence (DNA): TGTGCCAGCACCCAACGGGAGACTAATGAAAAACTGTTTTTT.